A selection of T cell receptor beta chains follows, all from one sample in a study of molecular identifiers for immune sequencing clone quantification. In TCRdb, the PCR reads were re-called with MiXCR into one record per CDR3 protein. The sample lists about 510,000 distinct CDR3 sequences, about a fifth occurring once. The sample taken for sequencing was naive CD8+ T cells from blood, with Jurkat cell RNA spiked in. All receptors come from a human donor in good health. Some libraries in this study had Jurkat cell RNA spiked in. Each CDR3 is given with its conserved first and last residue. A D gene is named only where the DNA matches it firmly. Rows give clone size only sometimes, using once, few, many, or a class for an expanded clone.

d_gene,abundance,v_gene,j_gene,CDR3aa,CDR3nt
.,few,TRBV15,TRBJ1-5,CATSSSDQPQHF,TGTGCCACCAGCAGTAGTGATCAGCCCCAGCATTTT
TRBD2,.,TRBV28,TRBJ2-2,CASSLFPAGGTNTGELFF,TGTGCCAGCAGTTTATTCCCTGCGGGAGGCACGAACACCGGGGAGCTGTTTTTT
.,few,TRBV4-2,TRBJ2-5,CASSQVWFGEATQYF,TGTGCCAGCAGCCAAGTTTGGTTCGGGGAGGCGACCCAGTACTTC
.,many,TRBV28,TRBJ1-5,CASSLVREDQPQHF,TGTGCCAGCAGTTTAGTCAGGGAGGATCAGCCCCAGCATTTT
.,.,TRBV20-1,TRBJ2-7,CSARGTGHGTKNSYEQYF,TGCAGTGCTAGAGGGACAGGTCATGGGACTAAGAATTCCTACGAGCAGTACTTC
.,many,TRBV14,TRBJ1-1,CASSPRPGGPEAFF,TGTGCCAGCAGCCCCCGACCGGGAGGCCCTGAAGCTTTCTTT
.,many,TRBV12-3/TRBV12-4,TRBJ2-2,CATTRGSITGELFF,TGTGCCACCACCCGGGGTTCAATCACCGGGGAGCTGTTTTTT
.,.,TRBV27,TRBJ2-3,CASSLVGILIDTQYF,TGTGCCAGCAGTTTAGTGGGGATTCTGATAGATACGCAGTATTTT
.,few,TRBV30,TRBJ2-2,CAWPPAAGELFF,TGTGCCTGGCCACCCGCGGCCGGGGAGCTGTTTTTT
.,many,TRBV20-1,TRBJ1-1,CSARDEATGPEAFF,TGCAGTGCTAGAGATGAGGCTACTGGGCCTGAAGCTTTCTTT
TRBD1,many,TRBV20-1,TRBJ2-7,CSARDRDRVPYEQYF,TGCAGTGCTAGGGACCGGGACAGAGTCCCCTACGAGCAGTACTTC
.,many,TRBV7-6,TRBJ1-6,CASSLGGRPLHF,TGTGCCAGCAGCTTAGGGGGTCGGCCCCTCCACTTT
.,many,TRBV4-3,TRBJ2-7,CASSQDRTAAYDEQYF,TGCGCCAGCAGCCAAGATCGGACGGCTGCCTACGACGAGCAGTACTTC
.,many,TRBV5-6,TRBJ1-5,CASSLMDNQPQHF,TGTGCCAGCAGCTTGATGGACAATCAGCCCCAGCATTTT
.,many,TRBV29-1,TRBJ2-2,CSVVGSTGELFF,TGCAGCGTTGTAGGGTCCACCGGGGAGCTGTTTTTT
.,many,TRBV10-3,TRBJ2-5,CAISEGPKETQYF,TGTGCCATCAGTGAAGGGCCTAAAGAGACCCAGTACTTC
.,many,TRBV6-5,TRBJ1-1,CASSYSPANLDPMNTEAFF,TGTGCCAGCAGTTACTCCCCGGCAAACCTTGACCCCATGAACACTGAAGCTTTCTTT
.,.,TRBV7-8,TRBJ1-1,CAIDPVPAAYHGAKNTEAFF,.
TRBD2,few,TRBV27,TRBJ2-5,CASSLWAGVQETQYF,TGTGCCAGCAGTTTATGGGCGGGGGTACAAGAGACCCAGTACTTC
.,many,TRBV27,TRBJ2-7,CASSLGLAYEQYF,TGTGCCAGCAGCTTGGGACTGGCCTACGAGCAGTACTTC
.,few,TRBV11-2,TRBJ1-1,CASSLTHTEAFF,TGTGCCAGCAGCTTAACTCACACTGAAGCTTTCTTT
.,few,TRBV7-9,TRBJ2-1,CASSPRDLSSYNEQFF,TGTGCCAGCAGCCCACGGGACCTCAGCTCCTACAATGAGCAGTTCTTC
.,.,TRBV27,TRBJ1-5,CASRRAERNQPQHF,TGTGCCAGCAGGCGAGCTGAACGCAATCAGCCCCAGCATTTT
.,.,TRBV30,TRBJ2-7,CAWSYRNNEQYF,TGTGCCTGGAGCTACCGCAACAACGAGCAGTACTTC
.,many,TRBV7-9,TRBJ2-5,CASSPRTEETQYF,TGTGCCAGCAGCCCCCGGACAGAAGAGACCCAGTACTTC
TRBD1,few,TRBV19,TRBJ1-5,CASSIQGAYQPQHF,TGTGCCAGTAGTATCCAGGGGGCCTATCAGCCCCAGCATTTT
TRBD2,.,TRBV28,TRBJ2-7,CASSFSSGSTYEQYF,TGTGCCAGCAGTTTTAGCAGCGGGAGTACGTACGAGCAGTACTTC
.,.,TRBV5-4,TRBJ2-2,CASSFRGEASGELFF,TGTGCCAGCAGCTTCAGGGGGGAAGCCTCCGGGGAGCTGTTTTTT
.,few,TRBV12-3/TRBV12-4,TRBJ2-2,CASRAEGHLTGELFF,TGTGCCAGCAGGGCCGAGGGACACCTCACCGGGGAGCTGTTTTTT
.,many,TRBV5-1,TRBJ2-7,CANTLGGKPYEQYF,TGCGCCAATACCCTGGGGGGTAAACCCTACGAGCAGTACTTC
.,many,TRBV7-9,TRBJ1-4,CASSFRVQKLFF,TGTGCCAGCAGCTTCAGGGTACAGAAACTGTTTTTT
TRBD2,many,TRBV5-4,TRBJ2-6,CASSLALGGSGSGANVLTF,TGTGCCAGCAGCTTGGCCCTGGGCGGGAGTGGCTCTGGGGCCAACGTCCTGACTTTC
.,.,TRBV6-6,TRBJ1-5,CASSYNSGQPQHF,TGTGCCAGCAGTTATAATTCCGGTCAGCCCCAGCATTTT
TRBD2,many,TRBV7-8,TRBJ2-3,CASSFSGPGLGGTDTQYF,TGTGCCAGCAGCTTTTCAGGACCGGGACTAGGGGGCACAGATACGCAGTATTTT
.,many,TRBV27,TRBJ1-6,CASSSGGRVSSPLHF,TGTGCCAGCAGTTCCGGTGGCAGGGTTAGTTCACCCCTCCACTTT
.,.,TRBV4-1,TRBJ2-2,CASSQRTGRGELFF,TGCGCCAGCAGCCAAAGGACTGGTCGAGGGGAGCTGTTTTTT
.,many,TRBV30,TRBJ1-3,CAWSVGLTGNTIYF,TGTGCCTGGAGTGTTGGACTGACTGGAAACACCATATATTTT
.,many,TRBV9,TRBJ2-3,CASSVLQGFGTDTQYF,TGTGCCAGCAGCGTACTACAGGGATTTGGGACAGATACGCAGTATTTT
TRBD1,few,TRBV12-3/TRBV12-4,TRBJ1-5,CASSIRQGQPQHF,TGTGCCAGCAGCATTCGACAGGGCCAGCCCCAGCATTTT
.,few,TRBV27,TRBJ1-4,CASSLGGKLFF,TGTGCCAGCAGTTTAGGGGGTAAACTGTTTTTT
.,.,TRBV25-1,TRBJ2-5,CASSDLTVRTDHETQYF,TGTGCCAGCAGTGACCTCACCGTTCGGACAGACCATGAGACCCAGTACTTC
.,.,TRBV6-6,TRBJ2-7,CASSEADLTSYEQYF,TGTGCCAGCAGTGAAGCGGATCTCACCTCCTACGAGCAGTACTTC